The clone carrying this T cell receptor beta chain was counted between two and nine times. The target antigen is unknown. The authors deemed Graves' hyperthyroidism stable absent ophthalmopathy progression within 18 months. The sample is drawn from a study of T cells in Graves' hyperthyroidism and ophthalmopathy. Study information: Before any treatment, at initial diagnosis, peripheral blood was collected. Study observations and caveats: The majority of expanded thyroid clonotypes above 0.001 also appeared in blood. The model forecast ophthalmopathy, anticipating it by a median around 6.5 months before onset.

Researchers took RNA transcripts and amplified the TCR beta CDR3 regions from them. First-round RT-PCR targeting the TCR CDR3 was performed with the HTBI primer set. Using its own MiXCR run on the multiplex PCR reads, TCRdb lists one record per CDR3 protein. The sample lists about 96,000 distinct CDR3 sequences, 51% occurring once. The V gene lost 5 bases and the J gene lost 7 bases, with 12 bases spanning the gap. CDR3 size: 14 residues. Germline assignment: CDR1 SNHLY and CDR2 FYNNEI. The chain employs TRBV2 and TRBJ1-6; D gene ambiguous. This receptor was taken from a woman aged 40 to 50 with Graves' hyperthyroidism. Sequencing input: blood. The CDR3 nucleotides read TGTGCCAGCAGTTCCCCACAGAGGAATTCACCCCTCCACTTT. Translation: CASSSPQRNSPLHF. Full variable domain (remainder filled in from reference TRBV2 and TRBJ1-6): EPEVTQTPSHQVTQMGQEVILRCVPISNHLYFYWYRQILGQKVEFLVSFYNNEISEKSEIFDDQFSVERPDGSNFTLKIRSTKLEDSAMYFCASSSPQRNSPLHFGNGTRLTVT.